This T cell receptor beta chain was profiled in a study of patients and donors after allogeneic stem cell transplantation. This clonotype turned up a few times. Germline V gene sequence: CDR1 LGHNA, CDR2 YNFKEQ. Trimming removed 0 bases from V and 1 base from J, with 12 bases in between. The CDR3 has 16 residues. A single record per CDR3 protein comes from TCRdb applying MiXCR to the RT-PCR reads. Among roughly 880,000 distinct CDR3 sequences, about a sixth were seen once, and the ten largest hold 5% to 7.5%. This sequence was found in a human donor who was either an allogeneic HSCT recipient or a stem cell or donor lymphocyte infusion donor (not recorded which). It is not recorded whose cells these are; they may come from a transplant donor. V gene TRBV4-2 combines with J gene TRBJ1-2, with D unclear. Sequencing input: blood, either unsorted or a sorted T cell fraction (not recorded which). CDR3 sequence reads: CASSQEVGVYNYGYTF. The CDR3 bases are TGTGCCAGCAGCCAAGAAGTTGGGGTTTATAACTATGGCTACACCTTC.